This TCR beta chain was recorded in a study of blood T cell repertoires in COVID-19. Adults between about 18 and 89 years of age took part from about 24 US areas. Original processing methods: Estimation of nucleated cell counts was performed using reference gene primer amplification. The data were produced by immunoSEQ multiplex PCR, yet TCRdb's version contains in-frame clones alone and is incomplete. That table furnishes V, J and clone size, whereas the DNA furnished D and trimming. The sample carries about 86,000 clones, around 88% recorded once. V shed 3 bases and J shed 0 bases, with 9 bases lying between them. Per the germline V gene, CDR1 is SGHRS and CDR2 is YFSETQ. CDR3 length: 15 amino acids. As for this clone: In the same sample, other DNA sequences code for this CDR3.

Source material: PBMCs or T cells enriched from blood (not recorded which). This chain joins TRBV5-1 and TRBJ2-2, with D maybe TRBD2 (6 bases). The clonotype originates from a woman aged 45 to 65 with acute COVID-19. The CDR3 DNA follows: TGCGCCAGCAGCTCTGGGACTCCGAACACCGGGGAGCTGTTTTTT. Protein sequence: CASSSGTPNTGELFF.